One and the same sample provided the 12 T cell receptor beta chains below, sequenced in a study of T cells in women clearing cervical HPV infection listed by TCRdb under 2018. The library was produced with the immunoSEQ multiplex PCR assay. TCRdb took this table from immuneACCESS and kept in-frame rearrangements with V and J called. Such tables lack part of the clones; where checked against another copy, unresolved V genes explain under half of the gap, and the rest is unexplained. This sample's clone table shows tens of thousands of clones. 5% of the sample rests with the top ten. The sequenced material came from blood buffy coat. The source is a woman aged 18-70 years with a cervical HPV16 infection that either progressed to CIN3+ or cleared (not recorded which).

On this clone: The CDR3 end lies 3 residues beyond the end of the read and is filled in from the germline J gene. V is TRBV28 and J is TRBJ2-7; 8 bases agree with TRBD1. Germline V gene lookup returns CDR1 MDHEN and CDR2 SYDVKM. V lost 5 bases and J lost 6; bases outside the gene matches: 15. CDR3 size: 16 residues. The CDR3 DNA, read in part, is TGTGCCAGCAGTCCCATTATCTCGGACAGGGACTCCGAG. Its protein product is CASSPIISDRDSE. The complete CDR3 reads CASSPIISDRDSEQYF.

To note about this clone: The CDR3 end falls 3 residues outside the read, so it is completed with the germline J gene. The rearrangement joins TRBV29-1 to TRBJ1-6; TRBD1 aligns across 8 bases. The CDR3 covers 13 residues. From germline, CDR1 is SQVTM and CDR2 ANQGSEA. V gave up 6 bases and J gave up 6 bases; unmatched junction bases: 4. The CDR3 sequence: CSVGTGPNSPLHF. The CDR3 DNA, read in part, is TGCAGCGTCGGGACAGGTCCTAATTCACCC.

To note about this clone: The read ends 3 residues before the CDR3 terminus; that terminus is restored from the germline J gene. The chain links TRBV5-6 to TRBJ2-7; unclear D gene. The germline CDR1 and CDR2 sequences are SGHDT and YYEEEE. This CDR3 contains 13 residues. V lost 4 bases, J lost 1 base, and 9 bases lay in between. The sequenced part of the CDR3 DNA is TGTGCCAGCAGCCCAGAGTCTTCCTACGAG. It specifies CASSPESSYE. The complete CDR3 protein is CASSPESSYEQYF.

Concerning this clone itself: The CDR3 end falls 3 residues outside the read, so it is completed with the germline J gene. The chain has TRBV12-3 or TRBV12-4 and TRBJ1-1, with TRBD1 matching 7 bases. The length of the CDR3 is 13 residues. Losses at the gene ends were 6 bases for V and 3 bases for J; bases not matched to a gene: 4. The CDR3 is CASRDREYTEAFF. The covered CDR3 bases are TGTGCCAGCAGAGACAGGGAGTACACTGAA.

On this clone: The CDR3 goes on 3 residues after the read ends, and that part is filled in from the germline J gene. V gene TRBV5-1 combines with J gene TRBJ2-3, with 10 bases that match TRBD2. This CDR3 has 14 amino acids. Germline V lookup: CDR1 SGHRS, CDR2 YFSETQ. Partial CDR3 DNA: TGCGCCAGCAGCCCGGGACTAGCGTGGGAGACG. It encodes CASSPGLAWET. The CDR3 as a whole reads CASSPGLAWETQYF.

Concerning this clone: Read sequence stops 3 residues before the CDR3 end, and the germline J gene provides the missing end. V and J are TRBV5-6 and TRBJ1-5, with a possible D match to TRBD1 (5 bases). The CDR3 contains 15 residues. The germline V gene encodes CDR1 SGHDT and CDR2 YYEEEE. V was trimmed by 0 bases and J by 2 bases, leaving 9 bases between them. The CDR3 sequence is CASSLGGFGNQPQHF. The covered CDR3 bases are TGTGCCAGCAGCTTGGGGGGCTTTGGCAATCAGCCC.

About this clone itself: Read coverage stops 3 residues before the CDR3 terminus; the germline J gene supplies the remainder. This chain uses TRBV2 with TRBJ2-3; TRBD1 aligns across 10 bases. The CDR3 is 15 residues long. Per germline, CDR1 SNHLY and CDR2 FYNNEI. CDR3 DNA (partial): TGTGCCAGCAGTCCGGACAGGGGGGTCCAAGAGACG. Translation: CASSPDRGVQET. In full, the CDR3 reads CASSPDRGVQETQYF.

As to this clone: Sequencing ends 3 residues short of the CDR3 end; the germline J gene provides the rest. V is TRBV7-8 and J is TRBJ1-5, with D uncertain. CDR1 and CDR2 from the germline V gene are SGHVS and FQNEAQ. V gave up 5 bases and J gave up 0 bases, with 14 bases separating them. This CDR3 region has 16 residues. The CDR3 sequence is CASSPTDGYSNQPQHF. Partial CDR3 DNA: TGTGCCAGCAGCCCCACCGACGGGTATAGCAATCAGCCC.

Points on this clone: The observed sequence ends 3 residues before the CDR3 terminus, with the missing tail filled in from the germline J gene. The V and J genes are TRBV19 and TRBJ1-3; 7 bases line up with TRBD1. The trim removed 1 base at V and 4 bases at J, leaving 4 bases unmatched. Germline values: CDR1 LNHDA, CDR2 SQIVND (reference sequence). CDR3 length equals 15 residues. The sequenced part of the CDR3 DNA is TGTGCCAGTAGTATAGCCGGGACAGCAGGAAACACC. It encodes CASSIAGTAGNT. The full CDR3 reads CASSIAGTAGNTIYF. The variable domain in full, with the rest retrieved from reference TRBV19 and TRBJ1-3, is DGGITQSPKYLFRKEGQNVTLSCEQNLNHDAMYWYRQDPGQGLRLIYYSQIVNDFQKGDIAEGYSVSREKKESFPLTVTSAQKNPTAFYLCASSIAGTAGNTIYFGEGSWLTVV.

As for this clone: Coverage ceases 3 residues before the CDR3 finishes, and the germline J gene fills in the end. This chain uses TRBV20-1 with TRBJ2-4; 12 nucleotides align to TRBD2. The CDR3 totals 18 residues. The trim removed 2 bases at V and 0 bases at J, leaving 8 bases unmatched. The germline V gene encodes CDR1 DFQATT and CDR2 SNEGSKA (reference sequence). Partial CDR3 DNA: TGCAGTGCTAGACGAACTAGCGGGGGGCAGCTAGCCAAAAACATT. It specifies CSARRTSGGQLAKNI. The entire CDR3 reads CSARRTSGGQLAKNIQYF.

As to this clone: The CDR3 end falls 3 residues outside the read, so it is completed with the germline J gene. The chain is built from TRBV5-1 and TRBJ2-1, with 7 bases that match TRBD1. The CDR3 is 15 amino acids. Unmatched junction bases numbered 7, after V lost 0 bases and J lost 7 bases. CDR1 is SGHRS, CDR2 YFSETQ, per germline. The sequenced CDR3 bases are TGCGCCAGCAGCTTGGAGGGGGCCTTTTGGAATGAG. This sequence encodes CASSLEGAFWNE. The entire CDR3 protein is CASSLEGAFWNEQFF.

About this clone itself: Sequencing ends 3 residues short of the CDR3 end; the germline J gene provides the rest. The V call is TRBV20-1, the J call TRBJ1-4; D not resolved. V lost 3 bases and J lost 0, with 8 bases in between. Germline lookup yields CDR1 DFQATT and CDR2 SNEGSKA (reference sequence). The CDR3 is 14 residues long. The part of the CDR3 DNA that was read is TGCAGTGCTAGCCACGGTACAACTAATGAAAAA. The encoded protein is CSASHGTTNEK. The whole CDR3 protein reads CSASHGTTNEKLFF.